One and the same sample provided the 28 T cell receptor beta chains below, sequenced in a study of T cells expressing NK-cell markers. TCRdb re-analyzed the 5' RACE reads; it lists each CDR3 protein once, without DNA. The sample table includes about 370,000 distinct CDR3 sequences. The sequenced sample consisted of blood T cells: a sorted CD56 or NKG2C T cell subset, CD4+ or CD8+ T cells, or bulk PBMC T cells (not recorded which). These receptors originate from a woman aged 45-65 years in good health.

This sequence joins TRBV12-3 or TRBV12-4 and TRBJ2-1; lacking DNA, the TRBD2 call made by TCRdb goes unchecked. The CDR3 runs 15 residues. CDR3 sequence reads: CASSEYSGFYNEQFF.

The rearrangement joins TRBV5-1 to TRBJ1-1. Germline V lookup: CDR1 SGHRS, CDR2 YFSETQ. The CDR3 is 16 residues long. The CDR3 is CASSLDYGLVNTEAFF. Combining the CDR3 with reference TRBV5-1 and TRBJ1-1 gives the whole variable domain KAGVTQTPRYLIKTRGQQVTLSCSPISGHRSVSWYQQTPGQGLQFLFEYFSETQRNKGNFPGRFSGRQFSNSRSEMNVSTLELGDSALYLCASSLDYGLVNTEAFFGQGTRLTVV.

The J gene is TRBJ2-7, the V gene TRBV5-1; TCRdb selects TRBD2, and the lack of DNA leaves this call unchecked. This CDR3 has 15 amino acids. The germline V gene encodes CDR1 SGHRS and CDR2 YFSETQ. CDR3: CASPKGLAGIDEQYF.

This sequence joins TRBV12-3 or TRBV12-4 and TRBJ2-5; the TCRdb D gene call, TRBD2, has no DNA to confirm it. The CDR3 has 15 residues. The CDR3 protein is CASSYTGTIQETQYF.

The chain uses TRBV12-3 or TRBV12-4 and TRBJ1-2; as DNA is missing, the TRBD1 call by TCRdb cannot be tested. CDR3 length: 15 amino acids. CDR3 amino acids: CASSPGQGHVNGYTF.

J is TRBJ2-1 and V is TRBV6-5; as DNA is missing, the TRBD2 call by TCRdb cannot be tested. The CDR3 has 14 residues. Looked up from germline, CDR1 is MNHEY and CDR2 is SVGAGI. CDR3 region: CASSAGLAPDEQFF.

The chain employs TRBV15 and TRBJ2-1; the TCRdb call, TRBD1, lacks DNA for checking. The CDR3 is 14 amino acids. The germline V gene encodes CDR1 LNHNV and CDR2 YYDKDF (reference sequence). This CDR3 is CATSRDRGLGEQFF. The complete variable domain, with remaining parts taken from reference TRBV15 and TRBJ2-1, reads DAMVIQNPRYQVTQFGKPVTLSCSQTLNHNVMYWYQQKSSQAPKLLFHYYDKDFNNEADTPDNFQSRRPNTSFCFLDIRSPGLGDTAMYLCATSRDRGLGEQFFGPGTRLTVL.

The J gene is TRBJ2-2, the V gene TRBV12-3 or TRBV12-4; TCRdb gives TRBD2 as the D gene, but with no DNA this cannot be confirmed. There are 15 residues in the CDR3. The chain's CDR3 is CASSPPGPAGGELFF.

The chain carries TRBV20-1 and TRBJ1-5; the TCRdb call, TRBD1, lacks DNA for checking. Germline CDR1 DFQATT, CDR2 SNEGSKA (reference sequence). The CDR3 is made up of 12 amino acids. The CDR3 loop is CSARSGLQPQHF.

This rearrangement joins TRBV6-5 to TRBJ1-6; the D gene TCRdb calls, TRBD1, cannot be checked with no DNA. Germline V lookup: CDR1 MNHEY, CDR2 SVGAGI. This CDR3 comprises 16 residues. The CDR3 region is CASSPPGPRGDSPLHF.

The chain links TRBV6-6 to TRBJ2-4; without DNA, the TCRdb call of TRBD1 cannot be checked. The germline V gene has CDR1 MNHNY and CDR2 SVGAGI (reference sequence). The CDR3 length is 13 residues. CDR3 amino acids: CASAGAAKNIQYF.

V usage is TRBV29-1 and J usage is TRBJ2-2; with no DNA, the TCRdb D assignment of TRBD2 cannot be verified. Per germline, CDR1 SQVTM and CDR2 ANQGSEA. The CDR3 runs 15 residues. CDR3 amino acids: CSVGGGTVNTGELFF.

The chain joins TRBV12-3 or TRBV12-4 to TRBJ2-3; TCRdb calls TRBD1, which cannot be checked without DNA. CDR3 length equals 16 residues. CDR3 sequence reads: CASSLRQGVRTDTQYF.

CDR3 sequence: CASVGRSSYGYTF. The V call is TRBV6-2 or TRBV6-3, the J call TRBJ1-2. The germline V gene encodes CDR1 MNHEY and CDR2 SVGEGT. The CDR3 spans 13 residues.

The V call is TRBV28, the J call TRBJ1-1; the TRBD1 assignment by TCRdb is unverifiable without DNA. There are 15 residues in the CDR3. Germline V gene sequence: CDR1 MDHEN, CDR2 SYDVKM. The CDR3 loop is CASSEPTGRNTEAFF.

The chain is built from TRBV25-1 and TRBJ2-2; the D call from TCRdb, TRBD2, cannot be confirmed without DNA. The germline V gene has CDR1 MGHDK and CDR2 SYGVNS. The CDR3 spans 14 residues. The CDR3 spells CASSAAGFTGELFF.

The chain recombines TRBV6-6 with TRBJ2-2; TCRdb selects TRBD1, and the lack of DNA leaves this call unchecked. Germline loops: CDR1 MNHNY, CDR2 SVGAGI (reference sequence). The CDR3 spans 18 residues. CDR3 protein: CASSYTHTSGANPGELFF.

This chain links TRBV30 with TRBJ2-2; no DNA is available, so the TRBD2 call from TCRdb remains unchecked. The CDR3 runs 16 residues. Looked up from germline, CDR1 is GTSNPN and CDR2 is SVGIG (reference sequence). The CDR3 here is CAWSGGASGSSGELFF.

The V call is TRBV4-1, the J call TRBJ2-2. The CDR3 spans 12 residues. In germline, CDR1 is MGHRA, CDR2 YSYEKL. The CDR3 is CASTPSAGELFF.

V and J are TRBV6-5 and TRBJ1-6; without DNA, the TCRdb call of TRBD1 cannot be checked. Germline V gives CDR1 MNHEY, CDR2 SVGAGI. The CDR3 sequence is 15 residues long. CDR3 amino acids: CASSNTGTGRSPLHF.

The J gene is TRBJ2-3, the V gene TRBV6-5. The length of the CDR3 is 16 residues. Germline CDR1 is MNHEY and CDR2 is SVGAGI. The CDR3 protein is CASSLLAKLSTDTQYF.

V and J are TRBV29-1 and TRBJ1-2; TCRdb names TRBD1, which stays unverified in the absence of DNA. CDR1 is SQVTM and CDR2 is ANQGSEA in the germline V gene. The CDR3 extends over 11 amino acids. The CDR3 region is CSGQGGGGYTF.

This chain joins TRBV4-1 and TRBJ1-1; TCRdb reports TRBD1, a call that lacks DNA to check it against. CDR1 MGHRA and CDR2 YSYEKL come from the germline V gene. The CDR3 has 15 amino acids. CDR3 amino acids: CASSQDTGRNTEAFF.

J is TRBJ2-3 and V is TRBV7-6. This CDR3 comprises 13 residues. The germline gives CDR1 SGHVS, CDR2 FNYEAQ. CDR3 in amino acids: CASSVLRTDTQYF. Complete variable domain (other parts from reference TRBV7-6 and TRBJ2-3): GAGVSQSPRYKVTKRGQDVALRCDPISGHVSLYWYRQALGQGPEFLTYFNYEAQQDKSGLPNDRFSAERPEGSISTLTIQRTEQRDSAMYRCASSVLRTDTQYFGPGTRLTVL.

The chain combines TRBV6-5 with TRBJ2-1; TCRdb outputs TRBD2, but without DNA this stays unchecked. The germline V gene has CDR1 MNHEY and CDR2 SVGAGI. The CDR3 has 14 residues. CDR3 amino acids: CASSLAGGMYEQFF.

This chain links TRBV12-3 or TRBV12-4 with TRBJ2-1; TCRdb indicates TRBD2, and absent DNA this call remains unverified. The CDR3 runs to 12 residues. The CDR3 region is CASSLPSGSLFF.

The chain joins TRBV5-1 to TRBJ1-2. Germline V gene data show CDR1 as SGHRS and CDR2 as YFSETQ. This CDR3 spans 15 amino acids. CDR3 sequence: CASSSNSESSYGYTF.

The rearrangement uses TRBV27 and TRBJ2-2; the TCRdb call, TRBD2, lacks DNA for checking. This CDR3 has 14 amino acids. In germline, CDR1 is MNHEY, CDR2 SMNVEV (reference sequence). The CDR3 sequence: CASSPLGAAGELFF.